This T cell receptor (beta chain) was identified in a study of technical replicates of blood from several donors. From germline, CDR1 is SEHNR and CDR2 FQNEAQ (reference sequence). This CDR3 has 16 amino acids. With 0 bases removed from V and 0 bases from J, the gap between germline ends came to 11 bases. Sequenced by immunoSEQ multiplex PCR; TCRdb stores in-frame clones only, minus some. The sample includes fewer than 80,000 clones, nearly 90% seen only once; the top ten take 4.8%. Input material: PBMCs. V is TRBV7-9 and J is TRBJ1-2; D not certain. This TCR was sampled from a human donor in good health. Some clones in this sample may be carry-over from other donors' samples. The CDR3: CASSLAGDIPNYGYTF. DNA for the CDR3: TGTGCCAGCAGCTTAGCGGGTGACATACCTAACTATGGCTACACCTTC.